The clone carrying this T cell receptor (beta chain) was seen only a few times. What it binds is unknown. Expressed TCRB transcripts were sequenced because the isolated RNA had all been reverse transcribed beforehand. Only in-frame clones appear in the TCRdb table, and some are missing; sequencing was by immunoSEQ multiplex PCR. The sample records more than 300,000 clones, over 10% being singletons. The V gene's germline CDR1 is MNHEY and CDR2 SVGAGI. The CDR3 sequence is 16 residues long. V dropped 2 bases and J dropped 8; count of bases not matched to a gene: 8. The data originate from a study of beta chain features in type 1 diabetes. Study-wide results and caveats: Moderate but significant shortening of TCRB CDR3s was recorded in all four CD4+ subsets from Type 1 diabetes patients.

The chain couples TRBV6-5 to TRBJ1-6, with 8 positions matching TRBD1. Sequencing was performed on naive CD4+ T cells from blood. The receptor's source is a woman aged 18 to 35 with type 1 diabetes. CDR3 sequence reads: CASSYQWTGKDSPLHF. The CDR3 DNA reads TGTGCCAGCAGTTACCAGTGGACAGGGAAGGATTCACCCCTCCACTTT.